Listed below are T cell receptor beta chains from one sample, sequenced in a study of response to subunit inactivated influenza vaccine. From the RT-PCR reads, TCRdb called clonotypes with MiXCR, one entry per CDR3 protein. The sample shows roughly 520,000 distinct CDR3 sequences, about 25% of them seen only once. Sequenced here: CD4+ T cells sorted from PBMCs, sampled roughly 5 days after vaccination. The source of these receptors is a man aged 50-59 years who received an inactivated influenza vaccine. The CDR3 runs from the conserved cysteine through the conserved F or W. The order of the fields is D gene, J gene, clone size, V gene, CDR3 DNA, CDR3 protein. The D gene is left open where the match is weak. The listing skips clone size in some rows; elsewhere it reads once, few, many or a size class.

- TRBJ2-3 - TRBV20-1 TGCAGTGCCCACCCGGGAGCTAGCACAGATACGCAGTATTTT CSAHPGASTDTQYF
- TRBJ2-2 few TRBV6-4 TGTGCCAGCAGTTCCGGGATAGCCTCCACCGGGGAGCTGTTTTTT CASSSGIASTGELFF
- TRBJ2-3 - TRBV20-1 TGCAGTGCTAGAGATGGCGCAGGACTCACAGATACGCAGTATTTT CSARDGAGLTDTQYF
- TRBJ1-1 many TRBV12-3/TRBV12-4 TGTGCCAGTAGCCGGGCGAGGTGGACTGAAGCTTTCTTT CASSRARWTEAFF
TRBD1 TRBJ1-1 few TRBV20-1 TGCAGTGCCCACAGGGGAAGGAACACTGAAGCTTTCTTT CSAHRGRNTEAFF
- TRBJ1-4 - TRBV12-3/TRBV12-4 TGTGCCAGCAGACTTATGGGAGGGAGTGAAAAACTGTTTTTT CASRLMGGSEKLFF
- TRBJ2-2 few TRBV6-5 TGTGCCAGCAGTTTCCGGACGCGTCCCGGGGAGCTGTTTTTT CASSFRTRPGELFF
TRBD2 TRBJ2-2 - TRBV10-2 TGCGCCAGCAGTGAGGGTAGCGGGGTCCACACCGGGGAGCTGTTTTTT CASSEGSGVHTGELFF
TRBD1 TRBJ1-1 few TRBV10-3 TGTGCCATCAGCAACCCGGGACAGGGTGAACCTTTCTTT CAISNPGQGEPFF
- TRBJ1-3 - TRBV12-3/TRBV12-4 TGTGCCAGCAGTTTAATGGGAGCTGGAAACACCATATATTTT CASSLMGAGNTIYF
- TRBJ2-4 once TRBV15 TGTGCCACCAGCAGAGATCCCGCTAGCGCCAAAAACATTCAGTACTTC CATSRDPASAKNIQYF